This is a list of T cell receptor beta chains from one sample in a study of T cell changes during pregnancy in multiple sclerosis. Assay used: immunoSEQ multiplex PCR; TCRdb lists only in-frame clones, some missing. In the table there are 30,000 or so clones, about 87% of which are singletons. The sample in question was CD8+ T cells from peripheral blood mononuclear cells, obtained in the first trimester of pregnancy. The origin of the receptors is a female donor with multiple sclerosis, enrolled in a pregnancy study. Each CDR3 is given with its conserved first and last residue. Each record gives: D gene, V gene, J gene, CDR3 DNA, CDR3 protein. A D gene is named only where the DNA matches it firmly.

d_gene: TRBD1
v_gene: TRBV6-5
j_gene: TRBJ2-7
CDR3nt: TGTGCCAGCAGCGAGACAGGGTTCTACGAGCAGTACTTC
CDR3aa: CASSETGFYEQYF

d_gene: TRBD1
v_gene: TRBV4-1
j_gene: TRBJ2-7
CDR3nt: TGCGCCAGCAGCCAAGATTTCGGACAGGGCATCTACGAGCAGTACTTC
CDR3aa: CASSQDFGQGIYEQYF

d_gene: TRBD2
v_gene: TRBV6-1
j_gene: TRBJ2-7
CDR3nt: TGTGCCAGCAGTGAAATCGGGGGAGGGCCCGACGAGCAGTACTTC
CDR3aa: CASSEIGGGPDEQYF

d_gene: TRBD2
v_gene: TRBV5-4
j_gene: TRBJ2-7
CDR3nt: TGTGCCAGCAGCTTGGGCTCCCCGACCGGGACTAGACGATACGAGCAGTACTTC
CDR3aa: CASSLGSPTGTRRYEQYF

d_gene: TRBD2
v_gene: TRBV4-2
j_gene: TRBJ2-1
CDR3nt: TGTGCCAGCAGCCAAGAGGAAGGCCTAGCGGGAGGTAGAAATGAGCAGTTCTTC
CDR3aa: CASSQEEGLAGGRNEQFF

d_gene: TRBD2
v_gene: TRBV28
j_gene: TRBJ2-7
CDR3nt: TGTGCCAGCAGTTTCCAGGACGGAATAAGTAGCGGGAGGGCCTACGAGCAGTACTTC
CDR3aa: CASSFQDGISSGRAYEQYF

d_gene: NA
v_gene: TRBV14
j_gene: TRBJ2-5
CDR3nt: TGTGCCAGCAGCCTGCGGGATAAGGTTGGGACCCAGTACTTC
CDR3aa: CASSLRDKVGTQYF

d_gene: TRBD2
v_gene: TRBV7-9
j_gene: TRBJ2-3
CDR3nt: TGTGCCAGCAGCCTAGGACTAGATGGAACAGATACGCAGTATTTT
CDR3aa: CASSLGLDGTDTQYF

d_gene: NA
v_gene: TRBV1
j_gene: TRBJ2-7
CDR3nt: TGCACGATGGCGGGAAACTCCTACGAGCAGTACTTC
CDR3aa: CTMAGNSYEQYF

d_gene: NA
v_gene: TRBV6-5
j_gene: TRBJ1-2
CDR3nt: TGTGCCAGCAGTTATCATGACAGGCAGGGCTACACCTTC
CDR3aa: CASSYHDRQGYTF